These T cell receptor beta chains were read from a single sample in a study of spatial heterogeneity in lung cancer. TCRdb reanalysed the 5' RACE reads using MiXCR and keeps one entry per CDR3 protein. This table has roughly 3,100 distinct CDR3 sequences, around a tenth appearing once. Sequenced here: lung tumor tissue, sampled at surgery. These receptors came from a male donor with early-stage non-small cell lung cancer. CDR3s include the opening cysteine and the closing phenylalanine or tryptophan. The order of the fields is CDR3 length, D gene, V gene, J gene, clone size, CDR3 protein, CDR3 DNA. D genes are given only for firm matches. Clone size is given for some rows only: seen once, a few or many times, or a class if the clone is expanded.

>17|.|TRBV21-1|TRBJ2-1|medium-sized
CASRKIPRRETYNEQFF
TGTGCCAGCAGGAAGATCCCCCGACGGGAGACTTACAATGAGCAGTTCTTC
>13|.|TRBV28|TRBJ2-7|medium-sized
CASSGGRPYEQYF
TGTGCCAGCAGTGGGGGGAGGCCTTACGAGCAGTACTTC
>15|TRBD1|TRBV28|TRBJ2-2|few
CASSLYGTGNRELFF
TGTGCCAGCAGTTTATACGGGACAGGGAATCGGGAGCTGTTTTTT
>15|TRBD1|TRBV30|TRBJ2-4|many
CASLGGQGAKNIQYF
TGTGCCTCACTCGGGGGACAGGGAGCCAAAAACATTCAGTACTTC
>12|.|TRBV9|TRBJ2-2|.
CASSVVTGELFF
TGTGCCAGCAGCGTAGTCACCGGGGAGCTGTTTTTT
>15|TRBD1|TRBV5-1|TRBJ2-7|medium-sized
CASILFPGQGYEQYF
TGCGCCAGCATCCTCTTCCCGGGACAGGGCTACGAGCAGTACTTC
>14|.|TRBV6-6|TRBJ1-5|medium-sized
CASSYSGQFQPQHF
TGTGCCAGCAGTTACTCCGGACAGTTTCAGCCCCAGCATTTT
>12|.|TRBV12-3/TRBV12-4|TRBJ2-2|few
CASTPLTGELFF
TGTGCCAGCACCCCTCTCACCGGGGAGCTGTTTTTT
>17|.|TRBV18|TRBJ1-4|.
CASSPGRSWATNEKLFF
TGTGCCAGCTCACCCGGACGTAGCTGGGCAACTAATGAAAAACTGTTTTTT
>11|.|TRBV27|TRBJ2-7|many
CASSRGYEQYF
TGTGCCAGCAGTCGCGGCTACGAGCAGTACTTC
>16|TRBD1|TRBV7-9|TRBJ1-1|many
CASSPATGVHSTEAFF
TGTGCCAGCAGCCCGGCGACAGGGGTTCACAGCACTGAAGCTTTCTTT
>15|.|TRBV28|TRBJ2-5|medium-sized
CASGAGGRAQETQYF
TGTGCCAGCGGCGCAGGGGGGAGGGCCCAAGAGACCCAGTACTTC
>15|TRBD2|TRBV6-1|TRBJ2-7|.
CASRPHLAGAYEQYF
TGTGCCAGCAGGCCCCATCTAGCGGGAGCATACGAGCAGTACTTC
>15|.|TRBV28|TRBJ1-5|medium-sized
CASSLIPGANQPQHF
TGTGCCAGCAGTTTGATACCAGGGGCTAACCAGCCCCAGCATTTT
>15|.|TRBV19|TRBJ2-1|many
CASSIGGQSYNEQFF
TGTGCCAGTAGTATAGGTGGACAGTCCTACAATGAGCAGTTCTTC
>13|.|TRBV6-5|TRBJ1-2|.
CASSYSEGGGYTF
TGTGCCAGCAGTTACTCAGAGGGCGGAGGCTACACCTTC
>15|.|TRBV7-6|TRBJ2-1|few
CASSRLGPLNNEQFF
TGTGCCAGCAGCAGACTAGGCCCCTTAAACAATGAGCAGTTCTTC
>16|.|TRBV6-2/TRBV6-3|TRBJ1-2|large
CASSAHRDGPNYGYTF
TGTGCCAGCAGTGCACACCGGGACGGACCTAACTATGGCTACACCTTC
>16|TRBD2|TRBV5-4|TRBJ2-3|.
CASSLGSGSFADTQYF
TGTGCCAGCAGCTTGGGGAGCGGGAGCTTCGCAGATACGCAGTATTTT
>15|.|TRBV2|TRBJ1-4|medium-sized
CASSGTGALYEKLFF
TGTGCCAGCAGTGGTACAGGAGCCCTCTATGAAAAACTGTTTTTT
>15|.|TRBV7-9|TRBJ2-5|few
CASSAPRAVQETQYF
TGTGCCAGCAGCGCCCCCAGGGCGGTCCAAGAGACCCAGTACTTC
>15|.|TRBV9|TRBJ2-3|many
CASSVTWGGTDTQYF
TGTGCCAGCAGCGTAACGTGGGGGGGCACAGATACGCAGTATTTT
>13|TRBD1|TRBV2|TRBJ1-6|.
CASTGQGDSPLHF
TGTGCCAGCACGGGACAGGGTGATTCACCCCTCCACTTT
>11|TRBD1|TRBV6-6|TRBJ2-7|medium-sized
CASLTGDEQYF
TGTGCCAGTCTGACAGGGGACGAGCAGTACTTC
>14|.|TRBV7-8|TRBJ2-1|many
CASSLGPVYNEQFF
TGTGCCAGCAGCTTAGGGCCAGTCTACAATGAGCAGTTCTTC
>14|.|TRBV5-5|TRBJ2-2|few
CASSLGAHTGELFF
TGTGCCAGCAGCTTGGGGGCCCACACCGGGGAGCTGTTTTTT
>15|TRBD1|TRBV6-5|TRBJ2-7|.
CASSYATGVLFEQYF
TGTGCCAGCAGTTACGCGACAGGGGTCCTATTCGAGCAGTACTTC
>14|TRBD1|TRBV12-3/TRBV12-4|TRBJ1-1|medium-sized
CASSSAGGGTEAFF
TGTGCCAGCAGCTCCGCAGGGGGAGGTACTGAAGCTTTCTTT
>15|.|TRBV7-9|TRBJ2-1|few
CASSSPTGAYNEQFF
TGTGCCAGCAGCTCACCAACGGGGGCCTACAATGAGCAGTTCTTC
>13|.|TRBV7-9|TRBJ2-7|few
CASRAQGTYEQYF
TGTGCCAGCAGGGCACAAGGGACCTACGAGCAGTACTTC
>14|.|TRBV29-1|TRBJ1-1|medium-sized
CSVRPGTAYTEAFF
TGCAGCGTCCGACCCGGGACCGCCTACACTGAAGCTTTCTTT
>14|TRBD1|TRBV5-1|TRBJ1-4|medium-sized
CASRQQGANEKLFF
TGCGCCAGCAGACAACAGGGGGCGAATGAAAAACTGTTTTTT
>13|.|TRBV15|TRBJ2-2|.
CATYHPLTGELFF
TGTGCCACCTATCACCCCTTGACCGGGGAGCTGTTTTTT
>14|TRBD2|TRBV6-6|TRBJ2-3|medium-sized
CASRTSATGNTQYF
TGTGCCAGCAGGACTAGCGCCACGGGAAATACGCAGTATTTT
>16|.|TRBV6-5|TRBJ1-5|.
CASSPQGGDSNQPQHF
TGTGCCAGCAGTCCCCAGGGCGGGGATAGCAATCAGCCCCAGCATTTT
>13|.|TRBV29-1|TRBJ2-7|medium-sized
CSVSPGRSYEQYF
TGCAGCGTTTCCCCGGGACGTTCCTACGAGCAGTACTTC
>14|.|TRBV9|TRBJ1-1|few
CASSVGTGDTEAFF
TGTGCCAGCAGCGTAGGTACGGGGGACACTGAAGCTTTCTTT
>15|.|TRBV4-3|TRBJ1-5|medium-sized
CASGVGTAINQPQHF
TGCGCCAGCGGGGTCGGGACCGCAATTAATCAGCCCCAGCATTTT